The T cell receptor beta chain under discussion was sequenced for a study of post-analysis software for immune sequencing data. About the research overall: Relapsing-remitting, secondary progressive and progressive-relapsing forms of multiple sclerosis all featured among disease courses. General observations from the study: Included in a set of roughly five TRBV segments more frequent in patients than controls were TRBV5-6, TRBV5-1 and TRBV20-1.

V was pared by 6 bases and J by 6 bases, with 14 bases between. Germline V gives CDR1 MNHEY, CDR2 SMNVEV (reference sequence). There are 13 residues in the CDR3. Unique molecular identifiers tagged the TCR beta cDNA libraries. The T cell input of about 0.9 to 11 million gave roughly 0.5 million cDNA molecules. A single record per CDR3 protein comes from TCRdb applying MiXCR to the PCR reads. There are a few hundred thousand distinct CDR3 sequences in the sample; less than 40% occur only once, and around 15% lies in the top ten. This clonotype was observed once. Antigen unknown. V and J are TRBV27 and TRBJ1-2; D might be TRBD1 (6 bases). The TCR was taken from a girl aged 10 to 17 with multiple sclerosis. The source material was blood. CDR3 nucleotide sequence: TGTGCCAGCAGGGGCAGGGGAGTTAATGGCTACACCTTC. The encoded protein is CASRGRGVNGYTF.